What follows are 26 T cell receptor beta chains derived from one specimen sequenced in a study of cytomegalovirus exposure and HLA in healthy donors. A multiplex PCR was run with 60 Vbeta primers and 13 Jbeta primers. The table came from immunoSEQ multiplex PCR; TCRdb's copy has only in-frame clones and leaves some out. In the table there are roughly 100,000 clones, roughly 80% of which are singletons. Sequencing used PBMCs. All receptors derive from a man in his 60s in good health and CMV-seronegative.

V gene TRBV7-8 combines with J gene TRBJ2-5; 8 bases map to TRBD1. After removal of 7 bases from V and 7 bases from J, the junction contained 11 bases not matched to a gene. Germline V gene data show CDR1 as SGHVS and CDR2 as FQNEAQ. The CDR3 totals 14 residues. CDR3 in amino acids: CASTPGRGQATQYF. The DNA of the CDR3 is TGTGCCAGCACCCCAGGCAGGGGGCAGGCGACCCAGTACTTC.

V gene TRBV7-3 combines with J gene TRBJ1-2, with a possible D match to TRBD1 (6 bases). CDR3 length: 14 amino acids. CDR1 is SGHTA, CDR2 FQGTGA, per germline. The V and J ends lost 1 base and 3 bases respectively, with 9 bases between them. The DNA of the CDR3 is TGTGCCAGCAGCTTAAGGGACAACCACTATGGCTACACCTTC. Translated: CASSLRDNHYGYTF.

The rearrangement links TRBV6-6 to TRBJ1-6; D is perhaps TRBD1 (5 bases). Trimming cost V 6 bases and J 18 bases, with 27 bases left between them. Looked up from germline, CDR1 is MNHNY and CDR2 is SVGAGI (reference sequence). The CDR3 length is 15 residues. For the CDR3, the DNA is TGTGCCAGCAGCTCCCACGGCAGGGAAAAGGAGCGTAACCACTTT. Amino acid sequence: CASSSHGREKERNHF.

The V and J genes are TRBV9 and TRBJ1-5; D ambiguous. The CDR3 has 15 amino acids. V dropped 5 bases and J dropped 3 bases, with 15 bases sitting between them. The germline V gene encodes CDR1 SGDLS and CDR2 YYNGEE. The chain's CDR3 is CASSRSDYSNQPQHF. The CDR3 nucleotides read TGTGCCAGCAGTCGGTCGGACTACTCCAATCAGCCCCAGCATTTT. Drawing the rest from reference TRBV9 and TRBJ1-5, the complete variable domain is DSGVTQTPKHLITATGQRVTLRCSPRSGDLSVYWYQQSLDQGLQFLIQYYNGEERAKGNILERFSAQQFPDLHSELNLSSLELGDSALYFCASSRSDYSNQPQHFGDGTRLSIL.

This clone has more than one count but fewer than ten. The rearrangement links TRBV30 to TRBJ1-1; D not resolved. CDR1 GTSNPN and CDR2 SVGIG come from the germline V gene (reference sequence). V was trimmed by 8 bases and J by 4 bases, leaving 17 bases between them. The CDR3 covers 13 residues. DNA for the CDR3: TGTGCCCATTCGGTAAGGAGGAGCACTGAAGCTTTCTTT. Its translation: CAHSVRRSTEAFF.

This sequence joins TRBV6-5 and TRBJ1-2, with D possibly matching TRBD1 (5 bases). Germline V gene sequence: CDR1 MNHEY, CDR2 SVGAGI. Trimming took 6 bases from V and 8 from J, leaving 19 bases between them. This CDR3 spans 14 amino acids. The DNA of the CDR3 is TGTGCCAGCAGACCAAGTCAGGGTGGGAACGGCTACACCTTC. It codes for CASRPSQGGNGYTF.

The rearrangement uses TRBV5-6 and TRBJ2-1, with 10 bases lining up with TRBD2. The CDR3 loop spans 15 amino acids. Germline CDR1 SGHDT, CDR2 YYEEEE. Trimming removed 1 base from V and 4 bases from J; junction bases left unmatched: 2. The CDR3 protein is CASSLKRGGYNEQFF. The CDR3 region has the DNA TGTGCCAGCAGCTTGAAGCGGGGGGGATACAATGAGCAGTTCTTC. The whole variable domain, remainder taken from reference TRBV5-6 and TRBJ2-1, is DAGVTQSPTHLIKTRGQQVTLRCSPKSGHDTVSWYQQALGQGPQFIFQYYEEEERQRGNFPDRFSGHQFPNYSSELNVNALLLGDSALYLCASSLKRGGYNEQFFGPGTRLTVL.

This clone was observed a few times. V gene TRBV7-3 combines with J gene TRBJ2-3; 8 nucleotides line up with TRBD1. The trim removed 5 bases at V and 2 bases at J, leaving 6 bases unmatched. The germline V gene encodes CDR1 SGHTA and CDR2 FQGTGA. This CDR3 is built from 15 residues. The chain's CDR3 is CASSKETGDTDTQYF. The CDR3 nucleotides read TGTGCCAGCAGCAAGGAGACAGGGGACACAGATACGCAGTATTTT.

The genes are TRBV7-9 and TRBJ2-2; a possible D gene is TRBD1 (5 bases). This CDR3 comprises 14 residues. Germline lookup yields CDR1 SEHNR and CDR2 FQNEAQ (reference sequence). The V and J ends lost 1 base and 4 bases respectively, with 7 bases between them. Here the CDR3 reads CASSLGQSTGELFF. CDR3 in DNA: TGTGCCAGCAGCTTAGGACAGAGCACCGGGGAGCTGTTTTTT.

This clone is a singleton in its sample. V gene TRBV7-2 combines with J gene TRBJ2-1; D is unresolved. The CDR3 totals 12 residues. Trimming took off 7 bases at V and 8 bases at J, with 12 bases between the two ends. CDR1 and CDR2 from the germline V gene are SGHTA and FQGNSA. Written as DNA, the CDR3 is TGTGCCAGCAATACGAGGTCCTATGAGCAGTTCTTC. Residues: CASNTRSYEQFF.

The chain links TRBV29-1 to TRBJ2-5; possibly TRBD1 for D (6 bases). V lost 5 bases, J lost 5 bases, and 18 bases lay in between. The germline CDR1 and CDR2 sequences are SQVTM and ANQGSEA. The CDR3 totals 14 residues. The CDR3 sequence: CSVLIIGGLETQYF. In nucleotides, the CDR3 is TGCAGCGTTTTAATTATTGGGGGCTTGGAGACCCAGTACTTC.

Remarks on this clone: The sample contains more than one DNA sequence encoding this CDR3. The rearrangement links TRBV4-2 to TRBJ2-3, with 10 bases identical to TRBD2. The germline V gene has CDR1 LGHNA and CDR2 YNFKEQ. CDR3 length: 17 residues. The J segment lost 1 base and the V segment lost 1 base, leaving 5 bases of the junction unmatched. DNA for the CDR3: TGTGCCAGCAGCCAAGGTTTAGCGGGGGGTCGCACAGATACGCAGTATTTT. This codes for CASSQGLAGGRTDTQYF.

The sample holds one count of this clone. This chain connects TRBV5-1 to TRBJ1-1; the D gene is possibly TRBD1 (6 bases). Trimming left V 4 bases short and J 2 bases short, with 12 bases between. CDR1 SGHRS and CDR2 YFSETQ come from the germline V gene. The CDR3 covers 14 residues. CDR3 amino acids: CASSRQEQNTEAFF. CDR3 nucleotide sequence: TGCGCCAGCAGCCGACAGGAACAAAACACTGAAGCTTTCTTT.

This clone was detected only a few times. The chain joins TRBV29-1 to TRBJ1-2; unclear D gene. The V gene lost 0 bases and the J gene lost 0 bases, with 11 bases spanning the gap. Germline CDR1 reads SQVTM; CDR2 reads ANQGSEA. The CDR3 has 15 residues. The CDR3 is CSVEDSGVPNYGYTF. DNA of the CDR3: TGCAGCGTTGAAGATTCGGGAGTTCCTAACTATGGCTACACCTTC.

The chain uses TRBV29-1 and TRBJ1-1; D remains unclear. Germline V CDR1 and CDR2: SQVTM, ANQGSEA. This CDR3 region has 14 residues. Trimming removed 3 bases at V and 6 bases at J, with 17 bases between. As DNA, the CDR3 is TGCAGCGTTGATTCCCCAGGTCCTTCCTCTGAAGCTTTCTTT. It specifies CSVDSPGPSSEAFF.

The rearrangement joins TRBV4-3 to TRBJ2-3, with TRBD2 matching 15 bases. Germline V lookup: CDR1 LGHNA, CDR2 YSLEER. J was trimmed by 5 bases and V by 0 bases; bases with no gene match: 6. The CDR3 covers 18 residues. CDR3 bases: TGCGCCAGCAGCCAAGAGGGGGGACTAGCGGGGGGAGTAGATACGCAGTATTTT. Protein sequence: CASSQEGGLAGGVDTQYF.

This chain joins TRBV7-3 and TRBJ1-1; 7 bases align to TRBD1. The CDR3 has 12 amino acids. Germline V CDR1 and CDR2: SGHTA, FQGTGA. Germline trimming cut 5 bases from V and 11 bases from J; bases unmatched to any gene: 8. CDR3 region: CASSTGAADAFF. In DNA form, the CDR3 reads TGTGCCAGCAGCACAGGGGCGGCGGACGCTTTCTTT.

The genes are TRBV6-1 and TRBJ1-5; TRBD1 aligns across 8 bases. The trim removed 6 bases at V and 2 bases at J, leaving 6 bases unmatched. Germline CDR1 MNHNS, CDR2 SASEGT. The CDR3 is made up of 15 amino acids. CDR3 protein: CASRKDRAGNQPQHF. The CDR3 DNA follows: TGTGCCAGCAGGAAGGACAGGGCGGGCAATCAGCCCCAGCATTTT.

The chain is built from TRBV4-3 and TRBJ2-2; TRBD1 might be the D (6 bases). Germline V gives CDR1 LGHNA, CDR2 YSLEER. The CDR3 runs to 16 residues. The V end lost 4 bases, the J end lost 7 bases, and 19 bases lay between the germline ends. For the CDR3, the DNA is TGCGCCAGCAGCCGCTTGACAGGTCCCTCCGGCGGGGAGCTGTTTTTT. This gives the protein CASSRLTGPSGGELFF.

CDR3 sequence (DNA): TGTGCCAGCAGCTCGCAGGGAGCACAGGGCACTGAAGCTTTCTTT. This codes for CASSSQGAQGTEAFF. The chain employs TRBV7-9 and TRBJ1-1, with a weak D call TRBD1 (6 bases). In germline, CDR1 is SEHNR, CDR2 FQNEAQ (reference sequence). The CDR3 covers 15 residues. V was pared by 4 bases and J by 4 bases, with 16 bases between.

The chain links TRBV7-8 to TRBJ1-1; 8 bases map to TRBD1. The CDR3 covers 15 residues. V was clipped by 5 bases and J by 1 base; unmatched bases: 6. The germline V gene encodes CDR1 SGHVS and CDR2 FQNEAQ. This chain's CDR3 is CASSIRTGRNTEAFF. As DNA, the CDR3 is TGTGCCAGCAGCATCAGGACAGGGAGGAACACTGAAGCTTTCTTT. Full variable domain (remainder filled in from reference TRBV7-8 and TRBJ1-1): GAGVSQSPRYKVAKRGQDVALRCDPISGHVSLFWYQQALGQGPEFLTYFQNEAQLDKSGLPSDRFFAERPEGSVSTLKIQRTQQEDSAVYLCASSIRTGRNTEAFFGQGTRLTVV.

The CDR3 region has the DNA TGCGCCAGCAGCCAAGGACAGGGCTACCAAGAGACCCAGTACTTC. It translates to CASSQGQGYQETQYF. V is TRBV4-3 and J is TRBJ2-5; 7 nucleotides agree with TRBD1. The CDR3 runs 15 residues. Unmatched junction bases numbered 2, after V lost 1 base and J lost 0 bases. The germline V gene has CDR1 LGHNA and CDR2 YSLEER.

The V gene is TRBV2, the J gene TRBJ2-5; TRBD1 is a possible D gene (6 bases). CDR3 length equals 13 residues. Germline V CDR1 and CDR2: SNHLY, FYNNEI. The V gene lost 3 bases and the J gene lost 3 bases, with 8 bases spanning the gap. CDR3 sequence reads: CASSDRDKETQYF. CDR3 bases: TGTGCCAGCAGTGATCGGGACAAAGAGACCCAGTACTTC.

CDR3 DNA: TGTGCCAGCACTGACTCCTCGGGGGGGCGTAATGAGCAGTTCTTC. It specifies CASTDSSGGRNEQFF. This rearrangement joins TRBV2 to TRBJ2-1, with TRBD2 matching 8 bases. CDR3 length equals 15 residues. The V and J ends lost 7 bases and 7 bases, in that order; junction bases with no gene match: 12. Per the germline V gene, CDR1 is SNHLY and CDR2 is FYNNEI.

The rearrangement uses TRBV5-8 and TRBJ2-3; no clear D gene. CDR1 is SGHTS and CDR2 is YDEGEE in the germline V gene. Trimming removed 7 bases from V and 0 bases from J, with 12 bases in between. This CDR3 spans 14 amino acids. CDR3 loop: CASFYAGSTDTQYF. As DNA, the CDR3 is TGTGCCAGCTTCTACGCAGGAAGCACAGATACGCAGTATTTT.

The chain uses TRBV2 and TRBJ2-1, with a weak D call TRBD1 (5 bases). Deletions cut 1 base from V and 7 bases from J, with 8 bases between. The V gene's germline CDR1 is SNHLY and CDR2 FYNNEI. The CDR3 totals 13 residues. DNA for the CDR3: TGTGCCAGCAGTGAAGACAGGAGAAATGAGCAGTTCTTC. Translating gives CASSEDRRNEQFF.